The clone carrying this T cell receptor beta chain was counted ten times or more. Its antigen is unknown. These data come from a study of T-cell reconstitution after alpha-beta-depleted transplantation in children. Overall study findings and caveats: A year had passed since transplant, and T-cell counts and diversity by then came mostly from newly produced T cells. Expanded graft clones numbering several hundred reportedly gave rise to alpha-beta T cells about two months after transplant. Surviving recipient T cells and thymic progenitors underlay high day-60 TCRbeta diversity in some patients.

The library targeted TCRbeta and was prepared with unique molecular identifiers. TCRdb called the PCR reads again in MiXCR, with one record for every CDR3 protein. The repertoire has fewer than 350,000 distinct CDR3 sequences, nearly 8% of them found once; the top ten carry approximately 9.6%. Germline-derived CDR1 and CDR2 are DFQATT and SNEGSKA (reference sequence). This CDR3 is built from 12 residues. V shed 7 bases and J shed 0 bases, with 9 bases lying between them. This material consisted of peripheral blood, taken 360 days after TCRalphabeta/CD19-depleted stem cell transplant. The sequence derives from a female patient aged 2-9 years who had a stem cell transplant for Fanconi anemia, so the T cells may come from the graft donor. The chain recombines TRBV20-1 with TRBJ2-5, with D perhaps TRBD2 (5 bases). This chain's CDR3 is CSGLAYQETQYF. CDR3 in DNA: TGCAGTGGGTTAGCGTACCAAGAGACCCAGTACTTC.